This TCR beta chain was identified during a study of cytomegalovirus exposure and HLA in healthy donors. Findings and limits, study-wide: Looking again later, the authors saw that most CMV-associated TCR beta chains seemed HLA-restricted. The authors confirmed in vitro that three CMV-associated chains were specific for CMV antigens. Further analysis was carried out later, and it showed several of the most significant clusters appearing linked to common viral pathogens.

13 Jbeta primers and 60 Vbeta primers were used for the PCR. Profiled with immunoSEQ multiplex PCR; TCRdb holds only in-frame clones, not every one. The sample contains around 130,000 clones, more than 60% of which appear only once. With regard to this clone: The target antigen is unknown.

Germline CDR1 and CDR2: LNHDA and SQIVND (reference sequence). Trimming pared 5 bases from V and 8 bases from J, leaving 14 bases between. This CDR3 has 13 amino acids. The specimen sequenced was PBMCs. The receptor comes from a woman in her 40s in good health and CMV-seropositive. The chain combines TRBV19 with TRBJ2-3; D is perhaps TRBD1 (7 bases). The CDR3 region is CASSFGRQGTQYF. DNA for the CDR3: TGTGCCAGTAGTTTCGGGAGACAGGGTACGCAGTATTTT.